This entry lists 10 T cell receptor beta chains sequenced from one sample in a study of cytomegalovirus exposure and HLA in healthy donors. TCRdb's table, derived via immunoSEQ multiplex PCR, lists solely in-frame clones and lacks some. The sample records fewer than 250,000 clones, around nine tenths being singletons. Sequenced material: PBMCs. Receptors originate from a man between 18 and 29 years old in good health and CMV-seronegative.

In this sample, this clone turned up once. This chain joins TRBV18 and TRBJ2-7, with D perhaps matching TRBD2 (5 bases). Trimming pared 2 bases from V and 3 bases from J, leaving 11 bases between. The CDR3 runs to 14 residues. Germline V lookup: CDR1 KGHSH, CDR2 LQKENI. CDR3 protein: CASSPSYAGYEQYF. CDR3 nucleotides: TGTGCCAGCTCACCATCTTATGCGGGCTACGAGCAGTACTTC.

The chain uses TRBV5-1 and TRBJ2-5; 8 bases align to TRBD2. V dropped 4 bases and J dropped 4; count of bases not matched to a gene: 0. Germline V gene data show CDR1 as SGHRS and CDR2 as YFSETQ. The CDR3 loop spans 12 amino acids. CDR3 nucleotide sequence: TGCGCCAGCAGCAGCGGGAGAGAGACCCAGTACTTC. This translates into CASSSGRETQYF. The full variable domain, with the rest looked up from reference TRBV5-1 and TRBJ2-5, is KAGVTQTPRYLIKTRGQQVTLSCSPISGHRSVSWYQQTPGQGLQFLFEYFSETQRNKGNFPGRFSGRQFSNSRSEMNVSTLELGDSALYLCASSSGRETQYFGPGTRLLVL.

This clone is a singleton in its sample. The chain has TRBV2 and TRBJ1-6; D is unclear. Trimming took 4 bases from V and 7 from J, leaving 14 bases between them. The CDR3 spans 15 residues. Germline V gene lookup returns CDR1 SNHLY and CDR2 FYNNEI. The CDR3 loop reads CASSGPGQRNSPLHF. The DNA of the CDR3 is TGTGCCAGCAGTGGACCAGGTCAAAGGAATTCACCCCTCCACTTT.

This chain connects TRBV2 to TRBJ2-1; possible D gene TRBD2, 6 bases. The CDR3 extends over 15 amino acids. Germline CDR1 SNHLY, CDR2 FYNNEI. The V gene lost 5 bases and the J gene lost 5 bases, with 16 bases spanning the gap. CDR3 DNA: TGTGCCAGCAGTCGGATCACCGGGACTCACAATGAGCAGTTCTTC. It is translated as CASSRITGTHNEQFF.

The chain links TRBV25-1 to TRBJ2-7, with 8 bases lining up with TRBD2. The junction had 7 bases not matched to a gene; V was cut back by 4 bases and J by 5 bases. This CDR3 is built from 14 residues. Germline CDR1 is MGHDK and CDR2 is SYGVNS. Here the CDR3 DNA reads TGTGCCAGCAGTGCGGGAGGGACCATCCACGAGCAGTACTTC. Translation: CASSAGGTIHEQYF.

J is TRBJ2-7 and V is TRBV10-1; 8 nucleotides match TRBD2. The trim removed 0 bases at V and 7 bases at J, leaving 8 bases unmatched. CDR1 WNHNN and CDR2 SYGVQD come from the germline V gene (reference sequence). The CDR3 runs to 15 residues. CDR3 loop: CASSESAGGRVEQYF. CDR3 bases: TGCGCCAGCAGTGAGTCGGCGGGGGGCCGAGTAGAGCAGTACTTC.

The chain has TRBV5-1 and TRBJ2-5; D might be TRBD1 (6 bases). Germline V lookup: CDR1 SGHRS, CDR2 YFSETQ. V was trimmed by 5 bases and J by 3 bases, leaving 11 bases between them. CDR3 length: 13 residues. The CDR3 region has the DNA TGCGCCAGCAGTAAGGGGGTCGAAGAGACCCAGTACTTC. It codes for CASSKGVEETQYF.

The chain joins TRBV9 to TRBJ1-3; D unresolved. The CDR3 runs to 15 residues. Germline V lookup: CDR1 SGDLS, CDR2 YYNGEE. Trimming left V 0 bases short and J 8 bases short, with 15 bases between. CDR3 sequence: CASSVEASSGYTIYF. The CDR3 DNA sequence: TGTGCCAGCAGCGTAGAGGCCAGCTCAGGATACACCATATATTTT.

This clone was detected only a few times. The chain links TRBV30 to TRBJ2-1, with 7 bases identical to TRBD2. V shed 0 bases and J 6 bases; nucleotides not matched to a gene: 8. The CDR3 loop spans 15 amino acids. Looked up from germline, CDR1 is GTSNPN and CDR2 is SVGIG (reference sequence). CDR3 coding DNA: TGTGCCTGGAGTGTACCTGGCGGGAGCCTCAATGAGCAGTTCTTC. Protein sequence: CAWSVPGGSLNEQFF.

The chain couples TRBV7-6 to TRBJ1-3; TRBD1 matches at 7 bases. CDR1 is SGHVS and CDR2 is FNYEAQ in the germline V gene. Trimming cost V 2 bases and J 0 bases; bases outside gene matches: 4. The CDR3 runs 16 residues. This chain's CDR3 is CASSLMTGSSGNTIYF. CDR3 coding DNA: TGTGCCAGCAGCTTAATGACAGGGAGCTCTGGAAACACCATATATTTT.